This passage covers 25 T cell receptor beta chains from one sample sequenced in a study of shared clonotypes between healthy human individuals. The assay was immunoSEQ multiplex PCR, and TCRdb's table has in-frame clones only and misses some. The sample carries about 700,000 clones, roughly nine tenths recorded once. Naive CD8 cells, CD45RO-negative and positively selected for CCR7, excluded terminally differentiated effector memory CD45RA+ cells. The sample was naive CD8+ T cells sorted from blood. The receptors were gathered from a man younger than 45 in good health.

V and J are TRBV5-1 and TRBJ2-7, with TRBD2 identical over 9 bases. This CDR3 has 15 amino acids. V trimming: 2 bases; J trimming: 3 bases; junction bases outside the gene matches: 6. Germline CDR1 SGHRS, CDR2 YFSETQ. Here the CDR3 reads CASSFFSGSIYEQYF. The CDR3 DNA reads TGCGCCAGCAGCTTTTTTAGCGGGAGTATCTACGAGCAGTACTTC.

The gene calls are TRBV4-1 and TRBJ2-7, with a possible D match to TRBD2 (6 bases). This CDR3 has 13 residues. Trimming stripped 5 bases from V and 2 bases from J, with 10 bases between. Germline V CDR1 and CDR2: MGHRA, YSYEKL. CDR3 residues: CASSLRETYEQYF. For the CDR3, the DNA is TGCGCCAGCAGCTTACGGGAGACCTACGAGCAGTACTTC.

The chain uses TRBV7-2 and TRBJ2-7; D tentatively reads TRBD1 or TRBD2 (5 bases each). Trimming pared 2 bases from V and 2 bases from J, leaving 19 bases between. The germline V gene has CDR1 SGHTA and CDR2 FQGNSA. This CDR3 contains 17 residues. The DNA of the CDR3 is TGTGCCAGCAGCTTATACCCCTCGGGGCGTGAACCCTACGAGCAGTACTTC. Translation: CASSLYPSGREPYEQYF.

This chain connects TRBV19 to TRBJ2-3; 12 nucleotides line up with TRBD2. The CDR3 runs 16 residues. Germline values: CDR1 LNHDA, CDR2 SQIVND (reference sequence). V gave up 4 bases and J gave up 3 bases; unmatched junction bases: 5. The CDR3 is CASSNLAGGPTDTQYF. The CDR3 DNA sequence: TGTGCCAGTAGTAATCTAGCGGGAGGGCCTACAGATACGCAGTATTTT.

This clone has just one count. The rearrangement links TRBV19 to TRBJ2-7; 7 nucleotides line up with TRBD2. This CDR3 contains 15 residues. CDR1 is LNHDA and CDR2 is SQIVND in the germline V gene (reference sequence). Unmatched junction bases numbered 11, after V lost 4 bases and J lost 5 bases. CDR3 nucleotide sequence: TGTGCCAGTAGTACGAGCCTTTCTAGCGGCGACGAGCAGTACTTC. Protein: CASSTSLSSGDEQYF.

This chain links TRBV7-8 with TRBJ2-7, with 12 bases fitting TRBD2. This CDR3 contains 15 residues. V shed 5 bases, J shed 0 bases, and the junction held 2 bases outside the gene matches. Germline V gene sequence: CDR1 SGHVS, CDR2 FQNEAQ. CDR3 residues: CASSGLAGPSYEQYF. CDR3 sequence (DNA): TGTGCCAGCAGCGGACTAGCGGGGCCCTCCTACGAGCAGTACTTC. Full variable domain (outside the CDR3, taken from reference TRBV7-8 and TRBJ2-7): GAGVSQSPRYKVAKRGQDVALRCDPISGHVSLFWYQQALGQGPEFLTYFQNEAQLDKSGLPSDRFFAERPEGSVSTLKIQRTQQEDSAVYLCASSGLAGPSYEQYFGPGTRLTVT.

This chain uses TRBV27 with TRBJ1-5; D not certain. The CDR3 length is 15 residues. V lost 5 bases and J lost 1, with 12 bases in between. Germline CDR1 MNHEY, CDR2 SMNVEV (reference sequence). CDR3 sequence reads: CASSVSFQSNQPQHF. The CDR3 bases are TGTGCCAGCAGTGTGTCCTTTCAGAGCAATCAGCCCCAGCATTTT.

This chain links TRBV21-1 with TRBJ2-1; the table's TRBD2 call for D was not verified on the DNA. TRBV21-1 is marked as a pseudogene. The length of the CDR3 is 16 residues. DNA for the CDR3: TGTGCCAGCAGCAAAGTGCCTAGCGGGATCGGCAATGAGCAGTTCTTC. It codes for CASSKVPSGIGNEQFF.

The V gene is TRBV28, the J gene TRBJ2-7, with TRBD1 matching 9 bases. The CDR3 runs to 14 residues. The V and J ends lost 6 bases and 3 bases, in that order; junction bases with no gene match: 6. Germline V gene sequence: CDR1 MDHEN, CDR2 SYDVKM. The CDR3 sequence is CASRSQGAVYEQYF. CDR3 bases: TGTGCCAGCAGATCACAGGGGGCGGTCTACGAGCAGTACTTC.

The chain links TRBV7-6 to TRBJ2-7; D gene unclear. Germline assignment: CDR1 SGHVS and CDR2 FNYEAQ. The germline V and J ends were trimmed by 1 base and 4 bases, with 17 bases remaining between them. The CDR3 covers 16 residues. Here the CDR3 reads CASSLVADSILYEQYF. The CDR3 DNA follows: TGTGCCAGCAGCTTAGTGGCGGATTCCATTTTGTACGAGCAGTACTTC. Drawing the rest from reference TRBV7-6 and TRBJ2-7, the complete variable domain is GAGVSQSPRYKVTKRGQDVALRCDPISGHVSLYWYRQALGQGPEFLTYFNYEAQQDKSGLPNDRFSAERPEGSISTLTIQRTEQRDSAMYRCASSLVADSILYEQYFGPGTRLTVT.

The V call is TRBV6-1, the J call TRBJ2-7; 8 nucleotides match TRBD1. This CDR3 has 14 amino acids. The germline V gene has CDR1 MNHNS and CDR2 SASEGT. Trimming removed 3 bases from V and 5 bases from J; junction bases left unmatched: 6. The CDR3 here is CASSDGQGIDEQYF. The CDR3 nucleotides are TGTGCCAGCAGTGACGGACAGGGTATCGACGAGCAGTACTTC.

Only one count was recorded for this clone. J is TRBJ2-1 and V is TRBV4-1; D gene uncertain. Germline CDR1 and CDR2: MGHRA and YSYEKL. The CDR3 totals 15 residues. Between the trimmed V and J ends, which lost 0 bases and 0 bases, there was a span of 6 bases. CDR3 DNA: TGCGCCAGCAGCCAAGATGACCGCTCCTACAATGAGCAGTTCTTC. The encoded protein is CASSQDDRSYNEQFF.

The chain is built from TRBV9 and TRBJ2-3, with 7 bases that match TRBD2. With V trimmed by 6 bases and J by 0 bases, 7 bases remained unmatched. This CDR3 is 15 amino acids long. CDR1 is SGDLS, CDR2 YYNGEE, per germline. The CDR3 reads CASKGGRTSTDTQYF. As DNA, the CDR3 is TGTGCCAGCAAGGGCGGGAGAACTAGCACAGATACGCAGTATTTT.

The rearrangement links TRBV28 to TRBJ2-7; D remains ambiguous. The CDR3 spans 13 residues. Germline lookup yields CDR1 MDHEN and CDR2 SYDVKM. The ends were cut back, 2 bases at V and 5 bases at J, with 10 bases in the middle. CDR3 in DNA: TGTGCCAGCAGTTTAGGCGAATTGAACGAGCAGTACTTC. It specifies CASSLGELNEQYF.

The J gene is TRBJ1-4, the V gene TRBV27, with D tentatively TRBD1 (5 bases). From germline, CDR1 is MNHEY and CDR2 SMNVEV (reference sequence). The CDR3 is made up of 14 amino acids. V lost 5 bases to trimming and J lost 7 bases, with 14 bases between them. CDR3 amino acids: CASSPWTNSEKLFF. CDR3 sequence (DNA): TGTGCCAGCAGTCCTTGGACAAATTCTGAAAAACTGTTTTTT.

V is TRBV4-3 and J is TRBJ2-1; 9 bases agree with TRBD1. Germline trimming cut 1 base from V and 7 bases from J; bases unmatched to any gene: 17. The CDR3 length is 19 residues. Germline CDR1 LGHNA, CDR2 YSLEER. CDR3 DNA sequence: TGCGCCAGCAGCCAAGCCCTCCGCCGACAGGGGGATCTGCATAATGAGCAGTTCTTC. Translated: CASSQALRRQGDLHNEQFF.

The chain has TRBV14 and TRBJ2-7; D gene unclear. Trimming removed 0 bases from V and 0 bases from J, with 12 bases in between. The CDR3 consists of 16 residues. From germline, CDR1 is SGHDN and CDR2 FVKESK. In DNA, the CDR3 is TGTGCCAGCAGCCAAGATCATGCGCGGAGCTCCTACGAGCAGTACTTC. Amino acid sequence: CASSQDHARSSYEQYF.

The chain has TRBV6-1 and TRBJ2-5, with D unclear. CDR3 size: 14 residues. V lost 2 bases to trimming and J lost 5 bases, with 12 bases between them. Germline V CDR1 and CDR2: MNHNS, SASEGT. This chain's CDR3 is CASSEKGSGETQYF. The CDR3 DNA is TGTGCCAGCAGTGAAAAAGGGTCCGGTGAGACCCAGTACTTC.

V gene TRBV19 combines with J gene TRBJ1-1, with 7 bases identical to TRBD1. Germline CDR1 is LNHDA and CDR2 is SQIVND (reference sequence). This CDR3 has 14 residues. The V segment lost 6 bases and the J segment 0 bases; nucleotides outside the gene matches: 4. CDR3 sequence: CASRRQGLNTEAFF. For the CDR3, the DNA is TGTGCCAGTAGACGACAGGGCCTGAACACTGAAGCTTTCTTT.

J is TRBJ2-5 and V is TRBV5-5; no definite D call. V was clipped by 1 base and J by 5 bases, with 9 bases between them. Germline V gene sequence: CDR1 SGHKS, CDR2 YYEKEE (reference sequence). The CDR3 is 13 residues long. The CDR3 sequence: CASSLSLFETQYF. The CDR3 nucleotides read TGTGCCAGCAGCTTGTCGTTGTTCGAGACCCAGTACTTC.

The chain carries TRBV7-6 and TRBJ2-3; no reliable D call. CDR3 size: 13 residues. V was clipped by 5 bases and J by 5 bases, with 11 bases between them. Germline V CDR1 and CDR2: SGHVS, FNYEAQ. Here the CDR3 DNA reads TGTGCCAGCAGCCCCCGTATTCTAGATACGCAGTATTTT. Its translation: CASSPRILDTQYF. Combining the CDR3 with reference TRBV7-6 and TRBJ2-3 gives the whole variable domain GAGVSQSPRYKVTKRGQDVALRCDPISGHVSLYWYRQALGQGPEFLTYFNYEAQQDKSGLPNDRFSAERPEGSISTLTIQRTEQRDSAMYRCASSPRILDTQYFGPGTRLTVL.

V usage is TRBV19 and J usage is TRBJ1-1; TRBD1 is a possible D gene (5 bases). Looked up from germline, CDR1 is LNHDA and CDR2 is SQIVND (reference sequence). There are 17 residues in the CDR3. V was clipped by 3 bases and J by 4 bases, with 21 bases between them. CDR3 coding DNA: TGTGCCAGTAGTATCATAATTTTTCGGGGGACGGGCACTGAAGCTTTCTTT. It yields the protein CASSIIIFRGTGTEAFF.

This sequence joins TRBV27 and TRBJ2-7, with D perhaps TRBD1 (6 bases). From germline, CDR1 is MNHEY and CDR2 SMNVEV (reference sequence). V was cut by 2 bases and J by 6 bases, with 14 bases left in between. CDR3 size: 14 residues. As DNA, the CDR3 is TGTGCCAGCAGTTTAAAAGCAGGGGCTCGCGAGCAGTACTTC. Its protein product is CASSLKAGAREQYF.

The V call is TRBV4-1, the J call TRBJ1-5, with D perhaps TRBD1 (6 bases). Trimming took 0 bases from V and 6 from J, leaving 12 bases between them. Germline CDR1 and CDR2: MGHRA and YSYEKL. This CDR3 has 15 residues. CDR3 region: CASSQDTGAVQPQHF. DNA for the CDR3: TGCGCCAGCAGCCAAGACACGGGGGCAGTTCAGCCCCAGCATTTT.

CDR3 sequence (DNA): TGTGCCAGCAGTGACGGTAACCGGGTAGATGAGCAGTTCTTC. Protein sequence: CASSDGNRVDEQFF. The chain recombines TRBV2 with TRBJ2-1; D unresolved. Germline V gene sequence: CDR1 SNHLY, CDR2 FYNNEI. Between the trimmed V and J ends, which lost 3 bases and 8 bases, there was a span of 14 bases. The CDR3 extends over 14 amino acids.